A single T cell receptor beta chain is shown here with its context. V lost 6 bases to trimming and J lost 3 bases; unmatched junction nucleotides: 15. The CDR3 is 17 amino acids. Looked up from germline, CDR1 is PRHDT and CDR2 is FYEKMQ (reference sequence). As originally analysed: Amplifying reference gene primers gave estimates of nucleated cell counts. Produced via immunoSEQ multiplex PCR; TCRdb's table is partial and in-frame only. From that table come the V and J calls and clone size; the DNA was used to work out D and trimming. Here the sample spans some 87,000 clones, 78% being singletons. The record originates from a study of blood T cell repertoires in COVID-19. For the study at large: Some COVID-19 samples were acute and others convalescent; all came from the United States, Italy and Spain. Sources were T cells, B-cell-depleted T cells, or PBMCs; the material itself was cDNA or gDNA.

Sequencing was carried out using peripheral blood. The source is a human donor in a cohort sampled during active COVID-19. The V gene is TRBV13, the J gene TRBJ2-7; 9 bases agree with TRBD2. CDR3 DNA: TGTGCCAGCAGTCCTCAACCCCCCAGCGGGGGGAACTACGAGCAGTACTTC. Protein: CASSPQPPSGGNYEQYF.